This T cell receptor (beta chain) originates from a study of Ad26.COV2.S vaccination and SARS-CoV-2 variants. Study-level information: Ad26.COV2.S was injected intramuscularly once or twice, 56 days apart.

A word on this clone: Its target is not known.

Treatment in this sample: some 20 received Ad26.COV2.S at low or high dose, single or two shots; about five received placebo; per-sample allocation not given. On day 63 after the first injection, vaccine and placebo recipients gave samples. Within Boston, the person who donated was an adult of 18-55 years. Wuhan-strain SARS-CoV-2 spike was expressed by the Ad26 vector that made up the vaccine. The data were produced by immunoSEQ multiplex PCR, yet TCRdb's version contains in-frame clones alone and is incomplete. The sample has 350,000 to 450,000 clones, 83% seen once. The study, taken as a whole, reports: After vaccination, substantial breadth of spike-specific CD8+ and CD4+ responses was reported.

The origin of this receptor is a person between 18 and 59 years old who received the Ad26.COV2.S COVID-19 vaccine or a placebo. The source material was peripheral blood, sampled in a trial of Ad26.COV2.S vaccine versus placebo.

The CDR3 DNA reads TGTGCCAGCAGCCAATTCGGACTAGCGGGGGGCTACCAAGAGACCCAGTACTTC. Translated, it gives CASSQFGLAGGYQETQYF. The chain combines TRBV16 with TRBJ2-5, with 14 nucleotides matching TRBD2. The CDR3 extends over 18 amino acids. In germline, CDR1 is KGHSY, CDR2 FQNENV. With 1 base clipped from V and 0 bases from J, the junction kept 4 bases outside the gene matches. Using reference TRBV16 and TRBJ2-5 for the parts outside the CDR3, the full variable domain is GEEVAQTPKHLVRGEGQKAKLYCAPIKGHSYVFWYQQVLKNEFKFLISFQNENVFDETGMPKERFSAKCLPNSPCSLEIQATKLEDSAVYFCASSQFGLAGGYQETQYFGPGTRLLVL.